These 30 T cell receptor beta chains originate from one sample sequenced in a study of blood T cell repertoires in COVID-19. The table came from immunoSEQ multiplex PCR; TCRdb's copy has only in-frame clones and leaves some out. The sample lists 220,000 or so clones, about 82% occurring once. Sequencing was carried out using PBMCs or T cells enriched from blood (not recorded which). All receptors derive from a woman aged 50 to 60 who had recovered from COVID-19.

The chain has TRBV6-2 or TRBV6-3 and TRBJ2-5, with 7 bases identical to TRBD2. The CDR3 consists of 16 residues. CDR1 is MNHEY, CDR2 SVGEGT, per germline. With 6 bases clipped from V and 2 bases from J, the junction kept 12 bases outside the gene matches. The CDR3 reads CASSRGGGGGQETQYF. The CDR3 DNA sequence: TGTGCCAGCAGCCGCGGAGGTGGCGGGGGTCAAGAGACCCAGTACTTC.

In this sample, this clone turned up a few times. The CDR3 spells CASSQVFSPGGSYEQYF. The CDR3 DNA reads as TGCGCCAGCAGCCAAGTTTTTTCGCCAGGGGGATCCTACGAGCAGTACTTC. The rearrangement links TRBV4-1 to TRBJ2-7; 7 positions match TRBD1. The germline V gene has CDR1 MGHRA and CDR2 YSYEKL. The trim removed 1 base at V and 1 base at J, leaving 10 bases unmatched. CDR3 size: 17 residues.

The chain combines TRBV4-1 with TRBJ1-1; 7 nucleotides align to TRBD1. CDR1 MGHRA and CDR2 YSYEKL come from the germline V gene. The CDR3 consists of 18 residues. Trimming cost V 0 bases and J 7 bases; bases outside gene matches: 17. CDR3 DNA: TGCGCCAGCAGCCAAGAGAAAAGGGGGCGCAGTTTATCGGGTGAAGCTTTCTTT. This gives the protein CASSQEKRGRSLSGEAFF.

The V gene is TRBV7-3, the J gene TRBJ1-1, with D perhaps matching TRBD1 (5 bases). CDR3 length: 14 residues. The V end was cut by 3 bases, the J end by 1 base, with 9 bases between. CDR1 is SGHTA and CDR2 is FQGTGA in the germline V gene. The CDR3 loop is CASSLDGGNTEAFF. The CDR3 nucleotides read TGTGCCAGCAGCTTGGACGGGGGGAACACTGAAGCTTTCTTT.

The chain is built from TRBV7-9 and TRBJ2-7; 8 bases align to TRBD1. Germline values: CDR1 SEHNR, CDR2 FQNEAQ (reference sequence). The CDR3 spans 13 residues. With V trimmed by 1 base and J by 6 bases, 2 bases remained unmatched. CDR3 sequence reads: CASSLGTGREQYF. CDR3 sequence (DNA): TGTGCCAGCAGCTTAGGGACAGGGCGCGAGCAGTACTTC.

V gene TRBV6-5 combines with J gene TRBJ2-7, with D possibly matching TRBD1 (6 bases). Trimming left V 5 bases short and J 1 base short, with 9 bases between. The CDR3 consists of 13 residues. Germline V gives CDR1 MNHEY, CDR2 SVGAGI. This CDR3 reads CASSQQGSYEQYF. The CDR3 DNA is TGTGCCAGCAGTCAACAGGGATCCTACGAGCAGTACTTC.

This chain joins TRBV29-1 and TRBJ2-2; D may be TRBD2 (6 bases). CDR3 length equals 15 residues. Germline lookup yields CDR1 SQVTM and CDR2 ANQGSEA. V lost 3 bases and J 3 bases, leaving 14 bases between the germline ends. CDR3 nucleotide sequence: TGCAGCGTTGAGGGGGGAGTGCCGGACACCGGGGAGCTGTTTTTT. Translating gives CSVEGGVPDTGELFF.

The rearrangement joins TRBV5-4 to TRBJ1-2, with unresolved D. The CDR3 sequence is 12 residues long. V was pared by 0 bases and J by 8 bases, with 8 bases between. Germline values: CDR1 SGHNT, CDR2 YYREEE (reference sequence). DNA of the CDR3: TGTGCCAGCAGCTTGGATCGGAGGGGCTACACCTTC. This sequence encodes CASSLDRRGYTF.

This clone was picked up a small number of times. V is TRBV28 and J is TRBJ2-7; the D is unclear. There are 13 residues in the CDR3. Per the germline V gene, CDR1 is MDHEN and CDR2 is SYDVKM. Trimming cost V 8 bases and J 3 bases, with 14 bases left between them. The DNA of the CDR3 is TGTGCCAGCTCAAGGAGTATCATCTACGAGCAGTACTTC. Encoded protein: CASSRSIIYEQYF.

The rearrangement links TRBV25-1 to TRBJ2-1, with D possibly TRBD2 on 7 matching bases. Trimming stripped 3 bases from V and 5 bases from J, with 14 bases between. This CDR3 comprises 15 residues. Germline loops: CDR1 MGHDK, CDR2 SYGVNS. In DNA form, the CDR3 reads TGTGCCAGCAGTGATTTTAGGGGGGGAGACAATGAGCAGTTCTTC. Encoded protein: CASSDFRGGDNEQFF.

The chain links TRBV11-3 to TRBJ1-2, with D unresolved. Trimming stripped 5 bases from V and 2 bases from J, with 6 bases between. The CDR3 consists of 12 residues. CDR1 is SGHNT and CDR2 is YENEEA in the germline V gene. The CDR3, as DNA: TGTGCCAGCAGCATCAGAAACTATGGCTACACCTTC. It is translated as CASSIRNYGYTF.

The V call is TRBV7-9, the J call TRBJ2-2, with a tentative D call TRBD1 (6 bases). Trimming removed 3 bases at V and 6 bases at J, with 8 bases between. Germline V CDR1 and CDR2: SEHNR, FQNEAQ (reference sequence). The CDR3 sequence is 13 residues long. The DNA for the CDR3 is TGTGCCAGCAGCTTTCAGGGGCCCGGGGAGCTGTTTTTT. It is translated as CASSFQGPGELFF.

This chain links TRBV7-2 with TRBJ1-5, with a tentative D call TRBD1 (6 bases). In germline, CDR1 is SGHTA, CDR2 FQGNSA. V lost 3 bases, J lost 7 bases, and 13 bases lay in between. This CDR3 is 14 amino acids long. This CDR3 reads CASSLDHRVQPQHF. DNA of the CDR3: TGTGCCAGCAGCTTGGATCACAGGGTACAGCCCCAGCATTTT.

This rearrangement joins TRBV5-4 to TRBJ2-3; 8 nucleotides agree with TRBD2. CDR1 is SGHNT, CDR2 YYREEE, per germline (reference sequence). V dropped 2 bases and J dropped 0; count of bases not matched to a gene: 5. This CDR3 spans 16 amino acids. The CDR3, as DNA: TGTGCCAGCAGCTTTTTTACGGGAGGGAGCACAGATACGCAGTATTTT. It encodes CASSFFTGGSTDTQYF.

The chain links TRBV4-1 to TRBJ2-4; 14 positions agree with TRBD2. Losses at the gene ends were 3 bases for V and 0 bases for J; bases not matched to a gene: 10. Germline V lookup: CDR1 MGHRA, CDR2 YSYEKL. The CDR3 is 20 amino acids. The CDR3 bases are TGCGCCAGCAGCCAGGGGCGGACTAGCGGGGGGCACCTAGCCAAAAACATTCAGTACTTC. This encodes CASSQGRTSGGHLAKNIQYF.

The chain employs TRBV7-8 and TRBJ2-7; TRBD1 is a possible D gene (5 bases). Germline CDR1 and CDR2: SGHVS and FQNEAQ. V dropped 0 bases and J dropped 2 bases, with 8 bases sitting between them. The CDR3 loop spans 14 amino acids. The CDR3 spells CASSLAGATYEQYF. In nucleotides, the CDR3 is TGTGCCAGCAGCTTAGCTGGGGCCACCTACGAGCAGTACTTC.

The chain uses TRBV5-5 and TRBJ1-2, with 7 bases identical to TRBD1. CDR3 length: 13 amino acids. Germline-derived CDR1 and CDR2 are SGHKS and YYEKEE (reference sequence). The V gene end was trimmed by 2 bases and the J gene end by 7 bases; junction bases not matched to a gene: 5. CDR3 DNA: TGTGCCAGCAGCTTAGGGGGCAGGGTTGGCTACACCTTC. Encoded protein: CASSLGGRVGYTF. Using reference TRBV5-5 and TRBJ1-2 for the parts outside the CDR3, the full variable domain is DAGVTQSPTHLIKTRGQQVTLRCSPISGHKSVSWYQQVLGQGPQFIFQYYEKEERGRGNFPDRFSARQFPNYSSELNVNALLLGDSALYLCASSLGGRVGYTFGSGTRLTVV.

The rearrangement uses TRBV29-1 and TRBJ2-1; the match to TRBD1 covers 7 bases. This CDR3 spans 13 amino acids. Germline V lookup: CDR1 SQVTM, CDR2 ANQGSEA. V trimming: 8 bases; J trimming: 4 bases; junction bases outside the gene matches: 8. The DNA of the CDR3 is TGCAGCCCCGGTGGGGACAGTTACAATGAGCAGTTCTTC. This gives the protein CSPGGDSYNEQFF.

This chain links TRBV14 with TRBJ2-3, with a possible D match to TRBD1 (5 bases). The CDR3 loop spans 16 amino acids. Germline assignment: CDR1 SGHDN and CDR2 FVKESK. Trimming stripped 1 base from V and 0 bases from J, with 11 bases between. In nucleotides, the CDR3 is TGTGCCAGCAGCCAAGTGGACACCGGTAGCACAGATACGCAGTATTTT. Translating it yields CASSQVDTGSTDTQYF.

Here the CDR3 reads CASSSFRDSERPQHF. The CDR3, as DNA: TGTGCCAGCAGCTCGTTCCGGGACAGTGAGCGGCCCCAGCATTTT. The rearrangement joins TRBV7-9 to TRBJ1-5; TRBD1 agrees at 7 bases. The germline V gene has CDR1 SEHNR and CDR2 FQNEAQ (reference sequence). Unmatched junction bases numbered 12, after V lost 4 bases and J lost 9 bases. CDR3 length equals 15 residues.

Details on this clone: In the same sample, other DNA sequences code for this CDR3. CDR3 DNA: TGTGCCAGCAGCTTGCAATCGAGCTCTGGAAACACCATATATTTT. Encoded protein: CASSLQSSSGNTIYF. The chain is built from TRBV5-6 and TRBJ1-3; no clear D gene. V was pared by 1 base and J by 0 bases, with 8 bases between. CDR1 is SGHDT and CDR2 is YYEEEE in the germline V gene. The length of the CDR3 is 15 residues.

J is TRBJ2-3 and V is TRBV7-2, with 8 bases matching TRBD1. CDR3 length: 14 amino acids. J was trimmed by 4 bases and V by 3 bases; bases with no gene match: 3. Germline V gene sequence: CDR1 SGHTA, CDR2 FQGNSA. The CDR3 here is CASSLNRGADTQYF. Here the CDR3 DNA reads TGTGCCAGCAGCTTGAACAGGGGGGCAGATACGCAGTATTTT.

This chain links TRBV19 with TRBJ2-5, with 7 bases lining up with TRBD2. Germline V gene sequence: CDR1 LNHDA, CDR2 SQIVND (reference sequence). There are 15 residues in the CDR3. The trim removed 10 bases at V and 3 bases at J, leaving 14 bases unmatched. The CDR3 reads CATNKSGMEEETQYF. DNA for the CDR3: TGTGCCACTAACAAAAGCGGGATGGAAGAAGAGACCCAGTACTTC.

The chain carries TRBV7-9 and TRBJ1-2; D not certain. This CDR3 is 13 amino acids long. Trimming removed 3 bases at V and 6 bases at J, with 11 bases between. Germline V gene sequence: CDR1 SEHNR, CDR2 FQNEAQ (reference sequence). CDR3 loop: CASSFLGVDGYTF. The CDR3 region has the DNA TGTGCCAGCAGCTTTCTGGGAGTCGATGGCTACACCTTC.

The chain uses TRBV5-1 and TRBJ2-7; 11 bases align to TRBD2. V lost 0 bases, J lost 6 bases, and 11 bases stayed unmatched. Germline V CDR1 and CDR2: SGHRS, YFSETQ. CDR3 length: 17 residues. The CDR3 bases are TGCGCCAGCAGCTTGGTAGCGGGAGGGCTACGGCGGCCCGAGCAGTACTTC. Protein: CASSLVAGGLRRPEQYF.

This chain joins TRBV19 and TRBJ1-1; no firm D call. The germline gives CDR1 LNHDA, CDR2 SQIVND (reference sequence). CDR3 size: 14 residues. Trimming shortened V by 7 bases and J by 4 bases, and 16 bases separated the two germline ends. The CDR3 nucleotides are TGTGCCAGTACTCCCGGGATCGCGCGCACTGAAGCTTTCTTT. It is translated as CASTPGIARTEAFF.

The chain has TRBV9 and TRBJ2-6, with 8 bases that match TRBD1. V lost 3 bases, J lost 0 bases, and 8 bases stayed unmatched. The CDR3 length is 18 residues. CDR1 is SGDLS, CDR2 YYNGEE, per germline. Here the CDR3 reads CASSAGRDRSSGANVLTF. The CDR3 DNA reads TGTGCCAGCAGCGCGGGGCGGGACAGGAGCTCTGGGGCCAACGTCCTGACTTTC.

The rearrangement links TRBV10-3 to TRBJ1-1; a weak D match, TRBD1 (5 bases). Germline CDR1 ENHRY, CDR2 SYGVKD. V lost 3 bases and J 3 bases, leaving 11 bases between the germline ends. The CDR3 sequence is 14 residues long. CDR3 loop: CAISDLGHDTEAFF. In DNA, the CDR3 is TGTGCCATCAGTGATTTGGGGCATGACACTGAAGCTTTCTTT.

The gene calls are TRBV28 and TRBJ2-1; D possibly corresponds to TRBD2 (6 bases). Germline V gene sequence: CDR1 MDHEN, CDR2 SYDVKM. V lost 3 bases, J lost 7 bases, and 16 bases lay in between. CDR3 length: 15 amino acids. CDR3 nucleotides: TGTGCCAGCAGTTTCGGTCTAGCGCGGGGTAATGAGCAGTTCTTC. Translated, it gives CASSFGLARGNEQFF. The full variable domain, in which reference TRBV28 and TRBJ2-1 provide the parts outside the CDR3, is DVKVTQSSRYLVKRTGEKVFLECVQDMDHENMFWYRQDPGLGLRLIYFSYDVKMKEKGDIPEGYSVSREKKERFSLILESASTNQTSMYLCASSFGLARGNEQFFGPGTRLTVL.

The chain combines TRBV9 with TRBJ2-1, with a possible D match to TRBD1 (6 bases). The V end lost 4 bases, the J end lost 4 bases, and 15 bases lay between the germline ends. The CDR3 is made up of 15 amino acids. The germline V gene encodes CDR1 SGDLS and CDR2 YYNGEE. CDR3 DNA sequence: TGTGCCAGCAGCCCCCGAGGACAGCAGTACAATGAGCAGTTCTTC. This codes for CASSPRGQQYNEQFF.